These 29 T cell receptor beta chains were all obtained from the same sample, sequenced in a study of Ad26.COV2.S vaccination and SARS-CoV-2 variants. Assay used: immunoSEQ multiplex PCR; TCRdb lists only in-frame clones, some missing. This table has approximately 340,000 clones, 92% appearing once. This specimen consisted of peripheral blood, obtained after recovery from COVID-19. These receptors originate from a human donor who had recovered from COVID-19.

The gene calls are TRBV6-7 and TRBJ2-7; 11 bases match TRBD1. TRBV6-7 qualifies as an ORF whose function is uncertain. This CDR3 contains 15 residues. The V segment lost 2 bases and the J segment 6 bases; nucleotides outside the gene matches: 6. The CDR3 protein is CASSYGEDRGREQYF. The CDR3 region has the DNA TGTGCCAGCAGTTACGGGGAGGACAGGGGGCGCGAGCAGTACTTC.

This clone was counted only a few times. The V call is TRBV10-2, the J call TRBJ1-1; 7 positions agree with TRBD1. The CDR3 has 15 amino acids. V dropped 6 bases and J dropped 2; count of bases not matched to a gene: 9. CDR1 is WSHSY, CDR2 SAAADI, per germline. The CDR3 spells CASRSSGQSNTEAFF. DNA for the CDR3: TGCGCCAGCAGGAGCTCGGGACAGTCCAACACTGAAGCTTTCTTT.

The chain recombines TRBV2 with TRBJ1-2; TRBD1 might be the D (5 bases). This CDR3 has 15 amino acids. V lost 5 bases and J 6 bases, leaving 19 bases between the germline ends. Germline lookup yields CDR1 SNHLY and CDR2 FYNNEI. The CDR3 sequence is CASSSRDPGENGYTF. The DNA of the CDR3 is TGTGCCAGCAGTTCTCGGGACCCCGGAGAGAATGGCTACACCTTC.

CDR3 nucleotide sequence: TGTGCCAGTACATGGGGACACCGGCAATATCAGCCCCAGCATTTT. It is translated as CASTWGHRQYQPQHF. This chain uses TRBV19 with TRBJ1-5; weak D call: TRBD1 (6 bases). This CDR3 is 15 amino acids long. Germline lookup yields CDR1 LNHDA and CDR2 SQIVND (reference sequence). V shed 7 bases and J shed 5 bases, with 18 bases lying between them.

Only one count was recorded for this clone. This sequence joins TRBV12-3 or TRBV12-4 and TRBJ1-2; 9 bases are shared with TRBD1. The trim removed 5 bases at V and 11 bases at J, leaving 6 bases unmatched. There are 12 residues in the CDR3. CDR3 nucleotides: TGTGCCAGCAGTCCACTGGACAGGGGATACACCTTC. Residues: CASSPLDRGYTF.

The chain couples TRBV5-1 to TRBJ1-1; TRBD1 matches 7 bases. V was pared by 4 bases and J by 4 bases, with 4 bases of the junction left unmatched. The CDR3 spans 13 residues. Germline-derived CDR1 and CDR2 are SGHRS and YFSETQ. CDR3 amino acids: CASSVTGSTEAFF. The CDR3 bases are TGCGCCAGCAGCGTGACAGGGAGCACTGAAGCTTTCTTT.

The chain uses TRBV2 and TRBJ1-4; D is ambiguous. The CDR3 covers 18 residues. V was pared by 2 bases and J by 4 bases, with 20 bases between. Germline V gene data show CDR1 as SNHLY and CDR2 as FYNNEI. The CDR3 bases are TGTGCCAGCAGTGAATTCTTCGTGAGCGTGGATAGTAATGAAAAACTGTTTTTT. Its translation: CASSEFFVSVDSNEKLFF.

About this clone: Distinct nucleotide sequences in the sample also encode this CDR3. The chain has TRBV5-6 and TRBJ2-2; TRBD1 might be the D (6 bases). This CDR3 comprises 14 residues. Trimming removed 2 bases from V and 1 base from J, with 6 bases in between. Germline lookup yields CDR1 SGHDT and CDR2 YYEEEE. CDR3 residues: CASSLGGNTGELFF. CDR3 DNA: TGTGCCAGCAGCTTAGGGGGGAACACCGGGGAGCTGTTTTTT.

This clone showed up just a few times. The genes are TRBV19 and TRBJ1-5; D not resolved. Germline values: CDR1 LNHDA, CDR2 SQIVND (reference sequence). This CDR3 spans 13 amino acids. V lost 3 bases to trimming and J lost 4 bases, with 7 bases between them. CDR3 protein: CASSILGNQPQHF. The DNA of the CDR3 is TGTGCCAGTAGTATCTTGGGGAATCAGCCCCAGCATTTT.

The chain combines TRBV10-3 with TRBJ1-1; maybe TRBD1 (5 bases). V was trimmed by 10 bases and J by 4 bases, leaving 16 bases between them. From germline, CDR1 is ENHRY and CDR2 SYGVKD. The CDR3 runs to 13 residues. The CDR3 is CATTDVVSTEAFF. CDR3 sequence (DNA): TGTGCCACGACAGACGTAGTGAGCACTGAAGCTTTCTTT.

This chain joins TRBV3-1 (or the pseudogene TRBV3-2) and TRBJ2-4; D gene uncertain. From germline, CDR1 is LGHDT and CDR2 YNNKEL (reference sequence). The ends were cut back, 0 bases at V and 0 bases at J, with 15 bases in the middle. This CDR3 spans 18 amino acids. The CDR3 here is CASSQEPRSVLAKNIQYF. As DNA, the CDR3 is TGTGCCAGCAGCCAAGAGCCCCGGTCGGTACTAGCCAAAAACATTCAGTACTTC.

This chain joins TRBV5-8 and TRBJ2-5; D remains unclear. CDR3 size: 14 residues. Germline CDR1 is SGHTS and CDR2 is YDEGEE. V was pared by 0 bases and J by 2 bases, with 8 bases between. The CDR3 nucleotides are TGTGCCAGCAGCTTGGTGGGCCTACAAGAGACCCAGTACTTC. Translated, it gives CASSLVGLQETQYF. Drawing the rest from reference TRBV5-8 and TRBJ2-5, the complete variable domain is EAGVTQSPTHLIKTRGQQATLRCSPISGHTSVYWYQQALGLGLQFLLWYDEGEERNRGNFPPRFSGRQFPNYSSELNVNALELEDSALYLCASSLVGLQETQYFGPGTRLLVL.

The CDR3 reads CAIKRTSGGLSTGELFF. CDR3 nucleotides: TGTGCCATCAAGAGGACTAGCGGGGGCCTATCCACCGGGGAGCTGTTTTTT. The chain joins TRBV10-3 to TRBJ2-2; 13 nucleotides match TRBD2. The junction had 9 bases not matched to a gene; V was cut back by 7 bases and J by 4 bases. Germline-derived CDR1 and CDR2 are ENHRY and SYGVKD. The CDR3 loop spans 17 amino acids.

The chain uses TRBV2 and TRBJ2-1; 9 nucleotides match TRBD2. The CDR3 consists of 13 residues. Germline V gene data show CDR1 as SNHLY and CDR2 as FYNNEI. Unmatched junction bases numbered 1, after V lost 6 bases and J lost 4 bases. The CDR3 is CASRAGGYNEQFF. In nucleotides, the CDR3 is TGTGCCAGCAGAGCGGGGGGATACAATGAGCAGTTCTTC.

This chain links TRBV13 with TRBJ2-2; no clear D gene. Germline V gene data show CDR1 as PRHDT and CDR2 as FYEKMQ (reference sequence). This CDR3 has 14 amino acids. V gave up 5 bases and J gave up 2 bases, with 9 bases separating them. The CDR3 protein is CASSMTDNTGELFF. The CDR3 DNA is TGTGCCAGCAGCATGACTGATAACACCGGGGAGCTGTTTTTT.

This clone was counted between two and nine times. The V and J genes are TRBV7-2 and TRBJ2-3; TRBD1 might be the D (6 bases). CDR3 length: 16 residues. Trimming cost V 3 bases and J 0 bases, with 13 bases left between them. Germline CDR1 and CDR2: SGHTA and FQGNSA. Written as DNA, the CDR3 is TGTGCCAGCAGCTTCAGGGGCCGCGGGAGCACAGATACGCAGTATTTT. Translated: CASSFRGRGSTDTQYF.

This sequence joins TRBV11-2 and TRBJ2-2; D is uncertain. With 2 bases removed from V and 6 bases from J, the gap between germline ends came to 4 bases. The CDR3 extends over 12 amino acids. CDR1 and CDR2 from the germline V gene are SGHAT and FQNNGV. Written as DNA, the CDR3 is TGTGCCAGCAGCTTACAGGCCGGGGAGCTGTTTTTT. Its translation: CASSLQAGELFF.

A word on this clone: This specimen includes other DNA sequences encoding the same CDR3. CDR3 DNA: TGTGCCAGCAGCTTGGGAGGAAACTATGGCTACACCTTC. This translates into CASSLGGNYGYTF. The rearrangement joins TRBV5-6 to TRBJ1-2; D gene ambiguous. This CDR3 has 13 amino acids. Trimming pared 0 bases from V and 2 bases from J, leaving 5 bases between. Looked up from germline, CDR1 is SGHDT and CDR2 is YYEEEE.

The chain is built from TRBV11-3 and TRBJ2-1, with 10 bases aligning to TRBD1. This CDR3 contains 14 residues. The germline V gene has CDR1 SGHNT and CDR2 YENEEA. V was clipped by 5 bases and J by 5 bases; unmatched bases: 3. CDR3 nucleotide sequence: TGTGCCAGCAGCCGACAGGGGGCCAACAATGAGCAGTTCTTC. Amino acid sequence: CASSRQGANNEQFF.

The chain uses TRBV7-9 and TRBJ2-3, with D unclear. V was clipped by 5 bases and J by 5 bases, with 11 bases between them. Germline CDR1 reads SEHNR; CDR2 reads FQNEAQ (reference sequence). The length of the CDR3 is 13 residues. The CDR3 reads CASSETLGDTQYF. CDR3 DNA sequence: TGTGCCAGCAGCGAAACCCTAGGAGATACGCAGTATTTT.

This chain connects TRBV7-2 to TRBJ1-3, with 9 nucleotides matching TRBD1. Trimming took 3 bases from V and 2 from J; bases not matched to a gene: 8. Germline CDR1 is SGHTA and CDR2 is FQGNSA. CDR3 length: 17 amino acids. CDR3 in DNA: TGTGCCAGCAGCTTTCAGGGACAGGGAAGGGCTGGAAACACCATATATTTT. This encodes CASSFQGQGRAGNTIYF.

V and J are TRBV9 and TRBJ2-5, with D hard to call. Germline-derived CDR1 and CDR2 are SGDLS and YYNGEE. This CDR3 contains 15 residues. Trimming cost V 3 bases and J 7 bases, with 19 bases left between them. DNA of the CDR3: TGTGCCAGCAGCGCCGACCCTGCAACTCGGGTGACCCAGTACTTC. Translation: CASSADPATRVTQYF.

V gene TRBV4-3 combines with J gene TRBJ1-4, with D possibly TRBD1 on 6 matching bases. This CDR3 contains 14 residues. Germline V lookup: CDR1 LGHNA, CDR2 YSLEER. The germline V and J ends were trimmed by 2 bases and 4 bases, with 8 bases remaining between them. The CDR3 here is CASSQMDSNEKLFF. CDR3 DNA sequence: TGCGCCAGCAGCCAAATGGACAGTAATGAAAAACTGTTTTTT.

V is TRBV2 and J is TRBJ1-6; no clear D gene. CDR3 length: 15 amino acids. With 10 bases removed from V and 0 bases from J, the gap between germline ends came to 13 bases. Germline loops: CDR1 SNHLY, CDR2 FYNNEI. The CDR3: CATIAGSSYNSPLHF. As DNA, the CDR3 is TGTGCCACAATTGCGGGAAGCTCCTATAATTCACCCCTCCACTTT.

The CDR3 nucleotides are TGCGCCAGCAGCCAAGATCTAAAGGGACTACACTACGAGCAGTACTTC. Translating it yields CASSQDLKGLHYEQYF. The chain is built from TRBV4-1 and TRBJ2-7, with 7 bases aligning to TRBD2. Unmatched junction bases numbered 8, after V lost 0 bases and J lost 3 bases. The CDR3 contains 16 residues. CDR1 is MGHRA and CDR2 is YSYEKL in the germline V gene.

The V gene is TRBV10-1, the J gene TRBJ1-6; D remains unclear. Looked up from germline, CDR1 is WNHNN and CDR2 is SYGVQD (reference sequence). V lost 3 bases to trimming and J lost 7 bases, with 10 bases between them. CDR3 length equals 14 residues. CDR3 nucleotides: TGCGCCAGCAGTGATGGTAATGGGAATTCACCCCTCCACTTT. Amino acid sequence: CASSDGNGNSPLHF.

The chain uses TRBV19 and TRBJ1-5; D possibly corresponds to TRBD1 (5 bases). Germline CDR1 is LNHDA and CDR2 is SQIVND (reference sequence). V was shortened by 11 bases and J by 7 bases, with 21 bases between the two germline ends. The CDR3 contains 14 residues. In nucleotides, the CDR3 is TGTGCCTCCAACGGGGGGATGGGGGGACAGCCCCAGCATTTT. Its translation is CASNGGMGGQPQHF. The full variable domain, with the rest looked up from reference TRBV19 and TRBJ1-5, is DGGITQSPKYLFRKEGQNVTLSCEQNLNHDAMYWYRQDPGQGLRLIYYSQIVNDFQKGDIAEGYSVSREKKESFPLTVTSAQKNPTAFYLCASNGGMGGQPQHFGDGTRLSIL.

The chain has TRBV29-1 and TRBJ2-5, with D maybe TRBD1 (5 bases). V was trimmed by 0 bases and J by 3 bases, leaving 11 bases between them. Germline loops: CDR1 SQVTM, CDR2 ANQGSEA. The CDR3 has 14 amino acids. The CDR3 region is CSVEDQGGEETQYF. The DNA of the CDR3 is TGCAGCGTTGAAGACCAGGGTGGTGAAGAGACCCAGTACTTC. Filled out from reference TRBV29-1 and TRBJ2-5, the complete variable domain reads SAVISQKPSRDICQRGTSLTIQCQVDSQVTMMFWYRQQPGQSLTLIATANQGSEATYESGFVIDKFPISRPNLTFSTLTVSNMSPEDSSIYLCSVEDQGGEETQYFGPGTRLLVL.

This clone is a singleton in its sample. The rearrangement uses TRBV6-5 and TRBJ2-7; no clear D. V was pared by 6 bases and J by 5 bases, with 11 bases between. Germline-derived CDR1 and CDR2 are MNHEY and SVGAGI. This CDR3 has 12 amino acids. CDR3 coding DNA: TGTGCCAGCAGCCTAATGGCTAACGAGCAGTACTTC. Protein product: CASSLMANEQYF.